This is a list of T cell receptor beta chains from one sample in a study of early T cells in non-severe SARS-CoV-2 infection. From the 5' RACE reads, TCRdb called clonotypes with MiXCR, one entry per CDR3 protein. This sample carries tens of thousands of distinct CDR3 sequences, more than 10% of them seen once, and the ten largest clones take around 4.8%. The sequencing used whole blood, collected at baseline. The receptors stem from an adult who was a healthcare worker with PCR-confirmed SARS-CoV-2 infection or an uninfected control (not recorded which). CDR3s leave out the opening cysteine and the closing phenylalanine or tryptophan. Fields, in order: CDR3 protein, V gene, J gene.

CDR3: ASSPRDITSARETQY; V: TRBV19; J: TRBJ2-5
CDR3: SAPSPGVDTEAF; V: TRBV20-1; J: TRBJ1-1
CDR3: ASSYFRTDSSGANVLT; V: TRBV6-6; J: TRBJ2-6
CDR3: ASSQVTRGGPKNTEAF; V: TRBV3-1; J: TRBJ1-1
CDR3: AYQGQGPITEAF; V: TRBV30; J: TRBJ1-1
CDR3: SAFGQGDQPQH; V: TRBV20-1; J: TRBJ1-5
CDR3: ASSLGDRDEKLF; V: TRBV12-3/TRBV12-4; J: TRBJ1-4
CDR3: ARITGLAGERDGELF; V: TRBV11-2; J: TRBJ2-2
CDR3: ASSLAAGQGYTGELF; V: TRBV5-1; J: TRBJ2-2
CDR3: ASSYGRGNPTDTQY; V: TRBV11-2; J: TRBJ2-3
CDR3: ASRSTGELF; V: TRBV2; J: TRBJ2-2
CDR3: ASSLRGYATEAF; V: TRBV28; J: TRBJ1-1
CDR3: ASSPPPRGLSMNTEAF; V: TRBV11-3; J: TRBJ1-1
CDR3: ASSLVSGVYEQY; V: TRBV12-3/TRBV12-4; J: TRBJ2-7
CDR3: VSSLRPPRASGGTIRDNEQF; V: TRBV7-3; J: TRBJ2-1
CDR3: ASSPEVTSGSNEQF; V: TRBV7-9; J: TRBJ2-1
CDR3: ASSLREVVPTDTEKLF; V: TRBV7-9; J: TRBJ1-4
CDR3: ASSASYKAF; V: TRBV6-1; J: TRBJ1-1
CDR3: ASSARGEQY; V: TRBV25-1; J: TRBJ2-7
CDR3: ASSLEGSPTYEQY; V: TRBV11-2; J: TRBJ2-7
CDR3: ASSFSTGGEQY; V: TRBV28; J: TRBJ2-7
CDR3: ASSLDRIGAMNTEAF; V: TRBV27; J: TRBJ1-1
CDR3: ASENRGRYNEQF; V: TRBV19; J: TRBJ2-1
CDR3: ASSVNRDRGTEAF; V: TRBV6-2/TRBV6-3; J: TRBJ1-1
CDR3: ASSLSGVGETQY; V: TRBV12-3/TRBV12-4; J: TRBJ2-5
CDR3: ATSRDALQETQY; V: TRBV15; J: TRBJ2-5
CDR3: ASSPRDRVYEQY; V: TRBV5-1; J: TRBJ2-7
CDR3: ASSLSFSRGRHEQY; V: TRBV12-3/TRBV12-4; J: TRBJ2-7
CDR3: ASSLQEDRMNTEAF; V: TRBV11-3; J: TRBJ1-1
CDR3: ASSQLGGRAGANVLT; V: TRBV7-8; J: TRBJ2-6
CDR3: SARDPSPLYEQY; V: TRBV20-1; J: TRBJ2-7
CDR3: SEGASTYGYT; V: TRBV20-1; J: TRBJ1-2
CDR3: ASSRDVFSGSPLH; V: TRBV3-1; J: TRBJ1-6
CDR3: ASSQERGRGDTGELF; V: TRBV3-1; J: TRBJ2-2
CDR3: ASSPRDRGLGQF; V: TRBV3-1; J: TRBJ2-1
CDR3: ASSLGRGNTYEQY; V: TRBV11-2; J: TRBJ2-7
CDR3: ASSDYRETGANEKLF; V: TRBV21-1; J: TRBJ1-4
CDR3: ASNPDPGKNYGYT; V: TRBV5-4; J: TRBJ1-2
CDR3: ASSTESYEQY; V: TRBV18; J: TRBJ2-7
CDR3: ASSLPDRGDEQY; V: TRBV9; J: TRBJ2-7
CDR3: ASSDTGSRPTDTQY; V: TRBV6-5; J: TRBJ2-3
CDR3: ASSPIWTSSTDTQY; V: TRBV28; J: TRBJ2-3
CDR3: ASSSRASGGYT; V: TRBV19; J: TRBJ1-2
CDR3: ASSADRGPSTGELF; V: TRBV5-4; J: TRBJ2-2
CDR3: ASGIGPRGNYGYT; V: TRBV12-5; J: TRBJ1-2
CDR3: ASSLAPSGASSYNEQF; V: TRBV7-9; J: TRBJ2-1
CDR3: ASSQRGTYGYT; V: TRBV3-1; J: TRBJ1-2
CDR3: ASSRLQGTIAYEQY; V: TRBV11-2; J: TRBJ2-7
CDR3: AWSALELGQF; V: TRBV30; J: TRBJ2-1
CDR3: ASSLARGTGGETQY; V: TRBV7-9; J: TRBJ2-5
CDR3: ASRRQAGTGANVLT; V: TRBV6-5; J: TRBJ2-6
CDR3: ASSSNPADLGSYEQY; V: TRBV12-3/TRBV12-4; J: TRBJ2-7
CDR3: ASSLAGGDQPQH; V: TRBV18; J: TRBJ1-5
CDR3: ASSLRSRGSSYNSPLH; V: TRBV7-8; J: TRBJ1-6
CDR3: ASSSLRGDTQY; V: TRBV6-6; J: TRBJ2-3
CDR3: ASGGSPTDTQY; V: TRBV2; J: TRBJ2-3
CDR3: SVEYYRKGYT; V: TRBV29-1; J: TRBJ1-2
CDR3: ASSPYGTEETQY; V: TRBV7-9; J: TRBJ2-5
CDR3: ASGEGSLAFIVDTIY; V: TRBV3-1; J: TRBJ1-3
CDR3: ASSNDPGTHTEAF; V: TRBV7-3; J: TRBJ1-1